The 16 T cell receptor beta chains below come from one sample, sequenced in a study (dated 2022 in TCRdb). Library method: the immunoSEQ multiplex PCR assay. TCRdb mirrors the immuneACCESS table, restricted to in-frame sequences. Some clones are absent from its copies; in checked studies, under half trace to an unresolved V gene, and the reason for the others is unknown. The sample table shows around 50,000 clones, and 85% to 95% are seen once. Jointly, the top ten make up around a tenth of the sample. Sequenced sample: PBMCs. The receptor source for this set is a middle-aged man with rheumatoid arthritis.

V and J are TRBV3-1 (or the pseudogene TRBV3-2) and TRBJ2-7; D is undetermined. There are 14 residues in the CDR3. Trimming stripped 2 bases from V and 2 bases from J, with 10 bases between. Germline values: CDR1 LGHDT, CDR2 YNNKEL (reference sequence). DNA of the CDR3: TGTGCCAGCAGCCAAAGGTCGGCAACCTACGAGCAGTACTTC. It specifies CASSQRSATYEQYF.

This rearrangement joins TRBV6-6 to TRBJ1-5; 8 bases are a match to TRBD1. V was clipped by 5 bases and J by 3 bases; unmatched bases: 18. This CDR3 contains 19 residues. Germline V gene lookup returns CDR1 MNHNY and CDR2 SVGAGI (reference sequence). The DNA of the CDR3 is TGTGCCAGCAGTCTATCTCCGGGACAGGTAAACCGGTACAATCAGCCCCAGCATTTT. This encodes CASSLSPGQVNRYNQPQHF.

V and J are TRBV10-3 and TRBJ2-3; 10 nucleotides agree with TRBD2. The CDR3 is made up of 15 amino acids. Germline V gene data show CDR1 as ENHRY and CDR2 as SYGVKD. V trimming: 4 bases; J trimming: 1 base; junction bases outside the gene matches: 2. CDR3 sequence: CAISAGLAGTDTQYF. Here the CDR3 DNA reads TGTGCCATCAGTGCTGGACTAGCGGGCACAGATACGCAGTATTTT.

This clone was recorded only once. The V and J genes are TRBV10-2 and TRBJ1-3, with 10 bases aligning to TRBD1. CDR3 length: 16 residues. Trimming cost V 5 bases and J 2 bases; bases outside gene matches: 6. Per germline, CDR1 WSHSY and CDR2 SAAADI. The CDR3 reads CASSLGQGETGNTIYF. In DNA form, the CDR3 reads TGCGCCAGCAGTCTCGGACAGGGGGAGACTGGAAACACCATATATTTT.

This clone occurred once. The rearrangement links TRBV7-3 to TRBJ1-6, with 8 bases lining up with TRBD1. The CDR3 consists of 15 residues. CDR1 SGHTA and CDR2 FQGTGA come from the germline V gene. V lost 5 bases and J lost 9; bases outside the gene matches: 9. The CDR3 loop reads CASSRTTGVGSPLHF. For the CDR3, the DNA is TGTGCCAGCAGCCGGACGACAGGGGTGGGTTCACCCCTCCACTTT.

The V and J genes are TRBV21-1 and TRBJ1-2; TRBD1, as called in the table, went unchecked against the DNA. TRBV21-1 is tagged as a pseudogene. CDR3 length: 16 residues. The CDR3 DNA reads as TGTGCCAGCAGCAAAGCTCGGGGACAGGGAAGTAACGGCTACACCTTC. Translated: CASSKARGQGSNGYTF.

The V and J genes are TRBV6-6 and TRBJ2-7; 7 nucleotides match TRBD1. Trimming removed 0 bases from V and 0 bases from J; junction bases left unmatched: 2. CDR3 size: 15 residues. The V gene's germline CDR1 is MNHNY and CDR2 SVGAGI (reference sequence). CDR3 residues: CASSYSTGLSYEQYF. The CDR3 bases are TGTGCCAGCAGTTACTCGACAGGGCTCTCCTACGAGCAGTACTTC.

The V call is TRBV30, the J call TRBJ2-2; a possible D gene is TRBD2 (6 bases). The CDR3 extends over 16 amino acids. Between the trimmed V and J ends, which lost 2 bases and 4 bases, there was a span of 17 bases. Per the germline V gene, CDR1 is GTSNPN and CDR2 is SVGIG (reference sequence). The CDR3 region is CAWSKSVIGGTGELFF. The CDR3, as DNA: TGTGCCTGGAGTAAGTCGGTTATCGGGGGCACCGGGGAGCTGTTTTTT.

The gene calls are TRBV11-2 and TRBJ1-1; 11 bases are a match to TRBD1. The germline V gene has CDR1 SGHAT and CDR2 FQNNGV. The trim removed 3 bases at V and 2 bases at J, leaving 5 bases unmatched. The CDR3 contains 16 residues. The CDR3 sequence is CASSFTGTGGNTEAFF. CDR3 DNA sequence: TGTGCCAGCAGCTTCACCGGGACAGGGGGTAACACTGAAGCTTTCTTT.

This sequence joins TRBV7-3 and TRBJ2-2; TRBD2 is a possible D gene (5 bases). The V end lost 6 bases, the J end lost 1 base, and 9 bases lay between the germline ends. Looked up from germline, CDR1 is SGHTA and CDR2 is FQGTGA. This CDR3 spans 14 amino acids. CDR3 sequence: CASREAGNTGELFF. The CDR3 DNA sequence: TGTGCCAGCAGGGAGGCAGGGAACACCGGGGAGCTGTTTTTT.

CDR3: CASSLGGLAGERPPGELFF. The CDR3 DNA is TGTGCCAGCAGCTTAGGAGGACTAGCGGGAGAACGCCCTCCCGGGGAGCTGTTTTTT. The genes are TRBV7-2 and TRBJ2-2; TRBD2 matches at 13 bases. Germline-derived CDR1 and CDR2 are SGHTA and FQGNSA. With V trimmed by 1 base and J by 6 bases, 11 bases remained unmatched. The CDR3 totals 19 residues.

The chain links TRBV9 to TRBJ2-7; TRBD2 matches at 7 bases. J was trimmed by 6 bases and V by 4 bases; bases with no gene match: 7. Germline V CDR1 and CDR2: SGDLS, YYNGEE. The CDR3 is made up of 13 amino acids. The CDR3, as DNA: TGTGCCAGCAGCAAACGACTAGCCGGCGAGCAGTACTTC. Amino acids: CASSKRLAGEQYF.

The chain joins TRBV29-1 to TRBJ1-1; the D is unclear. The ends were cut back, 5 bases at V and 4 bases at J, with 11 bases in the middle. CDR1 and CDR2 (germline): SQVTM, ANQGSEA. This CDR3 is 12 amino acids long. Here the CDR3 DNA reads TGCAGCGTTACCTCAGGCGGCACTGAAGCTTTCTTT. It is translated as CSVTSGGTEAFF.

The chain links TRBV6-2 or TRBV6-3 to TRBJ1-3; no firm D call. Per the germline V gene, CDR1 is MNHEY and CDR2 is SVGEGT. V was trimmed by 5 bases and J by 0 bases, leaving 20 bases between them. The CDR3 has 18 amino acids. CDR3 coding DNA: TGTGCCAGCAGTCCCCCCTTAAGAACCGTCAGCTCTGGAAACACCATATATTTT. It specifies CASSPPLRTVSSGNTIYF.

This clone was observed a few times. The chain has TRBV7-9 and TRBJ2-7; D not resolved. The germline CDR1 and CDR2 sequences are SEHNR and FQNEAQ (reference sequence). V dropped 4 bases and J dropped 0 bases, with 10 bases sitting between them. The CDR3 sequence is 14 residues long. The CDR3 DNA sequence: TGTGCCAGCAGCTGGGCCGACCGCTCCTACGAGCAGTACTTC. Protein product: CASSWADRSYEQYF.

The chain couples TRBV19 to TRBJ2-7; tentatively, D is TRBD1 (6 bases). The V gene lost 5 bases and the J gene lost 5 bases, with 10 bases spanning the gap. The CDR3 sequence is 12 residues long. Looked up from germline, CDR1 is LNHDA and CDR2 is SQIVND (reference sequence). The DNA of the CDR3 is TGTGCCAGTAGTCAACACAGGGACGAGCAGTACTTC. This gives the protein CASSQHRDEQYF.